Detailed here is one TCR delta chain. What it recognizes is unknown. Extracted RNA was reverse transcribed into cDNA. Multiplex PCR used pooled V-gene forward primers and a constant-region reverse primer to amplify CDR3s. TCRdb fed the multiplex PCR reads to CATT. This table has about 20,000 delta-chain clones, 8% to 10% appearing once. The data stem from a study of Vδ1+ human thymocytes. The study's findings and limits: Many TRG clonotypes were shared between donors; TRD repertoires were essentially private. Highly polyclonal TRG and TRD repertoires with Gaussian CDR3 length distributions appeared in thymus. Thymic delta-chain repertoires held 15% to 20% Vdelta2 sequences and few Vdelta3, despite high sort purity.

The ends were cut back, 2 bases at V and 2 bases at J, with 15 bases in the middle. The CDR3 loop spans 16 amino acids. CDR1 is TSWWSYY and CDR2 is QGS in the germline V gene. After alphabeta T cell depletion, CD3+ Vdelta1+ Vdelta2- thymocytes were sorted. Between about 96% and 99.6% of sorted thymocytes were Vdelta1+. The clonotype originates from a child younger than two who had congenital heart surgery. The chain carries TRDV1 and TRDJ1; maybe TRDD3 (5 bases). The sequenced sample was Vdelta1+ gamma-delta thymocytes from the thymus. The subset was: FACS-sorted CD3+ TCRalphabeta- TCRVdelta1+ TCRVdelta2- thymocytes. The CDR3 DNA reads TGTGCTCTTGGGGAAGGTTCATTCGCTGGGACCGATAAACTCATCTTT. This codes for CALGEGSFAGTDKLIF.